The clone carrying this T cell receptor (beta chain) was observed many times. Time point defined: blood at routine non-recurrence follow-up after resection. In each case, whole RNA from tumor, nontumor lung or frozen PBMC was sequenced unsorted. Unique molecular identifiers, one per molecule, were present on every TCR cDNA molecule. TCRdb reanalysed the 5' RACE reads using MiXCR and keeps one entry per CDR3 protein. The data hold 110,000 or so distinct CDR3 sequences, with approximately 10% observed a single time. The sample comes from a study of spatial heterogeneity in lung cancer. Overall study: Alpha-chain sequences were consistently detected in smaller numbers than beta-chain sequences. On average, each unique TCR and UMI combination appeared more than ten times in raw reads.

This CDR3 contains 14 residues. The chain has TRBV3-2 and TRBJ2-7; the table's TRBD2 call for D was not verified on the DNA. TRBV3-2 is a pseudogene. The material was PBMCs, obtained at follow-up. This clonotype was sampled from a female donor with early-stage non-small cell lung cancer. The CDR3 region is CASSQGGRGYEQYV. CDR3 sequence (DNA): TGTGCCAGCAGCCAAGGCGGGAGGGGCTACGAGCAGTACGTC.